Below are 5 T cell receptor beta chains sequenced from a single sample in a study of blood T cell repertoires in COVID-19. Sequenced by immunoSEQ multiplex PCR; TCRdb stores in-frame clones only, minus some. The sample carries fewer than 300,000 clones, 80% to 95% recorded once. The specimen sequenced was peripheral blood. The source is a woman aged 25 to 39 with COVID-19, enrolled during active disease.

The rearrangement joins TRBV29-1 to TRBJ1-6; 8 nucleotides line up with TRBD1. The ends lost 6 bases at V and 10 bases at J; junction bases unmatched: 8. The germline CDR1 and CDR2 sequences are SQVTM and ANQGSEA. The CDR3 runs 13 residues. CDR3 DNA sequence: TGCAGCGTATGGACAGGGTCGGGGTCACCCCTCCACTTT. Translation gives CSVWTGSGSPLHF.

V is TRBV3-1 (or the pseudogene TRBV3-2) and J is TRBJ2-7; 8 bases are a match to TRBD2. The V gene end was trimmed by 4 bases and the J gene end by 5 bases; junction bases not matched to a gene: 10. The germline V gene has CDR1 LGHDT and CDR2 YNNKEL (reference sequence). The CDR3 is 15 residues long. CDR3 sequence: CASSRSGTRGHEQYF. CDR3 coding DNA: TGTGCCAGCAGCCGATCCGGGACTAGGGGCCACGAGCAGTACTTC.

CDR3 DNA: TGTGCCAGCAGTTTATCATCGCCAGGGGCGCTGGGCAATCAGCCCCAGCATTTT. This gives the protein CASSLSSPGALGNQPQHF. The chain combines TRBV28 with TRBJ1-5; TRBD1 is a possible D gene (6 bases). Deletions cut 1 base from V and 2 bases from J, with 18 bases between. The CDR3 length is 18 residues. Germline loops: CDR1 MDHEN, CDR2 SYDVKM.

The chain links TRBV9 to TRBJ2-2; D remains ambiguous. The length of the CDR3 is 15 residues. Deletions cut 0 bases from V and 5 bases from J, with 11 bases between. Germline loops: CDR1 SGDLS, CDR2 YYNGEE. CDR3 sequence: CASSVGGVWTGELFF. CDR3 in DNA: TGTGCCAGCAGCGTAGGAGGAGTTTGGACCGGGGAGCTGTTTTTT.

In its sample, this clone was seen once. The gene calls are TRBV28 and TRBJ2-1; 11 nucleotides align to TRBD2. With V trimmed by 5 bases and J by 10 bases, 7 bases remained unmatched. Germline CDR1 is MDHEN and CDR2 is SYDVKM. The CDR3 loop spans 14 amino acids. This CDR3 reads CASSTGLAVNEQFF. The CDR3 DNA reads TGTGCCAGCAGTACGGGACTAGCGGTCAACGAGCAGTTCTTC.